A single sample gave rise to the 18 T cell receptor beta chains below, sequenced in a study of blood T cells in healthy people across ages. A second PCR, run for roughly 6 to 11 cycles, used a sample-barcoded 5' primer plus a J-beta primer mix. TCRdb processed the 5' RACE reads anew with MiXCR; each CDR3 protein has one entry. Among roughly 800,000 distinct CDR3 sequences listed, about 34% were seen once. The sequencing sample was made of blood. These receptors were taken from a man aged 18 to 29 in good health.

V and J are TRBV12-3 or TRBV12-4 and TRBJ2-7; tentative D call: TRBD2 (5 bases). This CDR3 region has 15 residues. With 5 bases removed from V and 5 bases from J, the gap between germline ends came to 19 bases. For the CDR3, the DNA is TGTGCCAGCAGTGCGAGTGAACTAGTTGGGCACGAGCAGTACTTC. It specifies CASSASELVGHEQYF.

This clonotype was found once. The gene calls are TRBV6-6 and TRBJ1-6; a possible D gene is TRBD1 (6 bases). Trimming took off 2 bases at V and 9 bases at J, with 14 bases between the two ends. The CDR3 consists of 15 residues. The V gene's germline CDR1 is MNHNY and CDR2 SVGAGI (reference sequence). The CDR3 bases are TGTGCCAGCAGTTACCCCCCGGACAGAAGTTCACCCCTCCACTTT. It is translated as CASSYPPDRSSPLHF.

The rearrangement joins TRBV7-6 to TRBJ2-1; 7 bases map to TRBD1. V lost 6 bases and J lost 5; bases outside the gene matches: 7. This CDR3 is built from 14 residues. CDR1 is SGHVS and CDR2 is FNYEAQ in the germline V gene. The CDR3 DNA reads TGTGCCAGCAGTCCCGGGACAGAAAACAATGAGCAGTTCTTC. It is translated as CASSPGTENNEQFF.

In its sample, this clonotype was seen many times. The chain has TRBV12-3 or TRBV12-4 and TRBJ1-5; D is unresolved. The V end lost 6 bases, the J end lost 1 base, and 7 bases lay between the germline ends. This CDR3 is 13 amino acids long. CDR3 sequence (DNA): TGTGCCAGCAGCTTGGCCAGCAATCAGCCCCAGCATTTT. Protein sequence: CASSLASNQPQHF.

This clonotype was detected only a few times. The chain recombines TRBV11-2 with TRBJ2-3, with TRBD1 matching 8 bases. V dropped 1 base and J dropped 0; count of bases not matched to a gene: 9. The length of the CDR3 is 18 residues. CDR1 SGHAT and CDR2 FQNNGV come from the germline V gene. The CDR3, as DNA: TGTGCCAGCAGCTTAGCGGGGGACAGGAGCACTAGCACAGATACGCAGTATTTT. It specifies CASSLAGDRSTSTDTQYF.

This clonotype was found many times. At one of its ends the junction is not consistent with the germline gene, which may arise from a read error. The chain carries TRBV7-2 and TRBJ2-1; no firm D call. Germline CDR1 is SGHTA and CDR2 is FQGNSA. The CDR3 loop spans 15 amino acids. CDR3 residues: CASTLEIRSYNEQFF. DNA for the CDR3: TGTGCCAGCACCTTAGAAATTAGGTCCTACAATGAGCAGTTCTTC.

This CDR3 reads CASSQGSINYGYTF. The CDR3 region has the DNA TGCGCCAGCAGCCAAGGGTCCATTAACTATGGCTACACCTTC. The chain recombines TRBV4-1 with TRBJ1-2; unclear D gene. V lost 1 base and J lost 1, with 7 bases in between. In germline, CDR1 is MGHRA, CDR2 YSYEKL. The CDR3 has 14 residues.

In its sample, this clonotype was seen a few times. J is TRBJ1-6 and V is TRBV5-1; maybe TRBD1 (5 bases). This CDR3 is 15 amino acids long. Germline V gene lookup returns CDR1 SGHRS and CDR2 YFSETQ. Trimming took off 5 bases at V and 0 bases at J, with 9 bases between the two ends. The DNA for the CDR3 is TGCGCCAGCAGGGGGGACTTCTCCTATAATTCACCCCTCCACTTT. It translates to CASRGDFSYNSPLHF.

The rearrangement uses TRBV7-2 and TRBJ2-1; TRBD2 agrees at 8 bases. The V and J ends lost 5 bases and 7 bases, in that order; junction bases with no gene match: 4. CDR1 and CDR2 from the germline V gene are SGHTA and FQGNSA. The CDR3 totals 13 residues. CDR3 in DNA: TGTGCCAGCAGCCGAGTAGCGGGGAATGAGCAGTTCTTC. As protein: CASSRVAGNEQFF.

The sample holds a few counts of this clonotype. The DNA for the CDR3 is TGTGCCAGCACCGACAGGGGGCCACGGGGAGATACGCAGTATTTT. Protein: CASTDRGPRGDTQYF. The chain has TRBV7-9 and TRBJ2-3, with TRBD1 identical over 10 bases. V was clipped by 7 bases and J by 5 bases; unmatched bases: 9. CDR3 length: 15 residues. The germline V gene encodes CDR1 SEHNR and CDR2 FQNEAQ (reference sequence).

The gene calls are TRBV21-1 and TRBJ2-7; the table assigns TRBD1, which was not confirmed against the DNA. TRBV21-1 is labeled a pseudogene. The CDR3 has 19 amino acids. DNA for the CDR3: TGTGCCAGCAGCAAAGAGCGTAAGGACGGGGGGGGAGGCTCCTACGAGCAGTACTTC. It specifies CASSKERKDGGGGSYEQYF.

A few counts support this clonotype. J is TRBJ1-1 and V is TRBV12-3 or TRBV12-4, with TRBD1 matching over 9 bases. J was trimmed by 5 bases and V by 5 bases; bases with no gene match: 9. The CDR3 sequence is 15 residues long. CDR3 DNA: TGTGCCAGCAGTCCTCGGACAGGGGAGTTGACTGAAGCTTTCTTT. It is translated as CASSPRTGELTEAFF.

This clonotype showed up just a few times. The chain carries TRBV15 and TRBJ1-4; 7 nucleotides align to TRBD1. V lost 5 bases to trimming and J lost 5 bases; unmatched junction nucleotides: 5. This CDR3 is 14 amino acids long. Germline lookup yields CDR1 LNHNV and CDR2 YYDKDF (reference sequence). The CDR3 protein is CATSVGQLNEKLFF. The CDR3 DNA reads TGTGCCACCAGCGTGGGACAGCTGAATGAAAAACTGTTTTTT.

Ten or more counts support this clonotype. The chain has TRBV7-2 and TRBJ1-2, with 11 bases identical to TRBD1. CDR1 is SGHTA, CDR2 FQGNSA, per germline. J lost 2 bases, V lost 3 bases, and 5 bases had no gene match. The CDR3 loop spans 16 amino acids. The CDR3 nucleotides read TGTGCCAGCAGCTTGGGGACAGGGGGTTTCAACTATGGCTACACCTTC. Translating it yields CASSLGTGGFNYGYTF.

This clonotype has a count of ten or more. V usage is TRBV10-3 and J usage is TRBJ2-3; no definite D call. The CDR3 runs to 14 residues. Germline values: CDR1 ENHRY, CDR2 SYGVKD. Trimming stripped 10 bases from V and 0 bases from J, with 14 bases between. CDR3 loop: CATLPQASTDTQYF. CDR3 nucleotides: TGTGCCACCCTCCCCCAGGCTAGCACAGATACGCAGTATTTT.

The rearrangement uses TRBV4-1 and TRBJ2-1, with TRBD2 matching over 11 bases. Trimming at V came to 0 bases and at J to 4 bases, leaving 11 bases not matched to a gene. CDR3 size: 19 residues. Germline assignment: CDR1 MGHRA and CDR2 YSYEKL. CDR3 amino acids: CASSQDYWLAGGLYNEQFF. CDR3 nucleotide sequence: TGCGCCAGCAGCCAAGATTATTGGCTAGCGGGGGGACTATACAATGAGCAGTTCTTC.

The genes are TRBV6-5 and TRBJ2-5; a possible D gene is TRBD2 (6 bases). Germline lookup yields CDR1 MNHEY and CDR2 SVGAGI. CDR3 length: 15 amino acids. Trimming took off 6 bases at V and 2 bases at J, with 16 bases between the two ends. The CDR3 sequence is CASRVGGLRQETQYF. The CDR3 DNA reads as TGTGCCAGCAGGGTGGGAGGACTCCGGCAAGAGACCCAGTACTTC.

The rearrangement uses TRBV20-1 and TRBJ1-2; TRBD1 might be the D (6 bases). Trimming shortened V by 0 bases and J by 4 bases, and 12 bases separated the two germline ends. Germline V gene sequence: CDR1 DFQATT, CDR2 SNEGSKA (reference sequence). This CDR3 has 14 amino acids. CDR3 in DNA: TGCAGTGCTAGAGATCGGGGGACAAGCTATGGCTACACCTTC. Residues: CSARDRGTSYGYTF.